Sequencing of this T cell receptor beta chain was carried out in a study of early T cells in non-severe SARS-CoV-2 infection. In this sample, this clonotype turned up many times. One entry per CDR3 protein, called by TCRdb with MiXCR from the 5' RACE reads. This table has approximately 50,000 distinct CDR3 sequences, roughly 9.6% appearing once. Per germline, CDR1 SGHKS and CDR2 YYEKEE (reference sequence). The CDR3 has 15 amino acids. The J segment lost 8 bases and the V segment lost 2 bases, leaving 10 bases of the junction unmatched. This clonotype originated in an adult who was a healthcare worker with PCR-confirmed SARS-CoV-2 infection or an uninfected control (not recorded which). The sample comprised whole blood. This chain uses TRBV5-5 with TRBJ2-1, with 7 bases that match TRBD1. The CDR3 loop reads CASSLQGLMWDEQFF. The DNA of the CDR3 is TGTGCCAGCAGCTTACAGGGGTTAATGTGGGATGAGCAGTTCTTC.